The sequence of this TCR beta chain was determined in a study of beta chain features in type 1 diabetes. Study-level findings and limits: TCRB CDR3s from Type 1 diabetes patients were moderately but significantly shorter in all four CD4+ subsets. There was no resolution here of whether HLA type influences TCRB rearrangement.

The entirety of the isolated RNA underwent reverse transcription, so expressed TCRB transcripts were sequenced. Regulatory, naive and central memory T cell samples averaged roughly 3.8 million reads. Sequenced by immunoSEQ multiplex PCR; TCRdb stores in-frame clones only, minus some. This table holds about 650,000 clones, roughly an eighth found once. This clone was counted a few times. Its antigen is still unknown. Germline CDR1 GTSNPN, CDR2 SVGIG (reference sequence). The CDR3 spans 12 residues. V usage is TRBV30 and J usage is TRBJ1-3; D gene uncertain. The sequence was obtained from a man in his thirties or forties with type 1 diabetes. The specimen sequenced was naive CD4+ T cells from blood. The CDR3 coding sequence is TGTGCTTGCGGATCATCGGGAAACACCATATATTTT. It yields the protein CACGSSGNTIYF.